Sequencing of this T cell receptor beta chain was carried out in a study of T cell responses to AZD1222 COVID-19 vaccine. Study results and limitations: Spike regions recognized by vaccine-associated CD4 TCRs spanned the protein, led by 160-218 and 743-854.

The CDR3 is 15 amino acids. Germline V gene lookup returns CDR1 MDHEN and CDR2 SYDVKM. V shed 8 bases and J shed 5 bases, with 19 bases lying between them. Repertoires were generated with immunoSEQ multiplex PCR, while TCRdb's copy carries only in-frame clones and drops some. This table holds some 180,000 clones, around nine tenths found once. This clone was recorded once. Antigen unknown. This receptor was obtained from an adult in good health. The rearrangement joins TRBV28 to TRBJ1-5, with D possibly TRBD1 on 5 matching bases. Specimen: peripheral blood, collected on day 0 of AZD1222 vaccination. The CDR3 spells CASAGQGGPYQPQHF. The CDR3 nucleotides read TGTGCCAGCGCGGGCCAGGGTGGCCCCTATCAGCCCCAGCATTTT.